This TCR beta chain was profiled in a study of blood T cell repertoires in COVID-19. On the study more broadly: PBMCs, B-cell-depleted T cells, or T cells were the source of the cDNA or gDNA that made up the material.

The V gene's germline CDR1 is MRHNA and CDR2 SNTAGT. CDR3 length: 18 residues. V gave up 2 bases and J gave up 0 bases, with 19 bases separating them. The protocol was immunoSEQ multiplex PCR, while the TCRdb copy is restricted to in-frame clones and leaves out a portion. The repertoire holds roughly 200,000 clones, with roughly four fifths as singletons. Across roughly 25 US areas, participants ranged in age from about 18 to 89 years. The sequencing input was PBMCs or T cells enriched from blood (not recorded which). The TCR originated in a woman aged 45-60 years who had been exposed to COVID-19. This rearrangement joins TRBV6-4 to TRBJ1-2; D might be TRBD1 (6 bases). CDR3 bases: TGTGCCAGCAGTGACCGCTTATCGACCCAGGGGACTAACTATGGCTACACCTTC. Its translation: CASSDRLSTQGTNYGYTF.